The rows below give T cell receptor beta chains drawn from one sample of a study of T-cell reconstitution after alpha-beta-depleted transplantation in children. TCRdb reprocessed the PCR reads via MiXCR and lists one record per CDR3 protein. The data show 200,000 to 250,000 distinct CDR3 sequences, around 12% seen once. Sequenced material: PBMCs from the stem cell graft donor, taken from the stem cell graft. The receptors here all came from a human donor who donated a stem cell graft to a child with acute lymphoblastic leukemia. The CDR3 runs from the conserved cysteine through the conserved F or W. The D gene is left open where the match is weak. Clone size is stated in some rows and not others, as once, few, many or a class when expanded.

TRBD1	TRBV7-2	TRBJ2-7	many	TGTGCCAGCAGCTCTCCCGTGGACAGGGGCTCCTACGAGCAGTACTTC	CASSSPVDRGSYEQYF
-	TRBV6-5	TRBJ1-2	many	TGTGCCAGCAGTTCTATGGCAGGGCAGTCGGGCTACACCTTC	CASSSMAGQSGYTF
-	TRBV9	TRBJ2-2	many	TGTGCCAGCAGACCGGGACACAAGACCGGGGAGCTGTTTTTT	CASRPGHKTGELFF
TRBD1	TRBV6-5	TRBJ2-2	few	TGTGCCAGCAGTTACTCTTTACAGGGGATCGGGGAGCTGTTTTTT	CASSYSLQGIGELFF
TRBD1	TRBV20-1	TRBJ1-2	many	TGCAGTGCTAGGGGACAGGGGCTTAAGACCTTC	CSARGQGLKTF
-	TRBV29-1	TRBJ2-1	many	TGCAGCGTCCGGCTGGTGGACTACAATGAGCAGTTCTTC	CSVRLVDYNEQFF
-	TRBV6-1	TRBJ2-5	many	TGTGCCGGGAACGACGGGGATTTCCAAGAGACCCAGTACTTC	CAGNDGDFQETQYF
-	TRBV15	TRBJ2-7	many	TGTGCCACCAGCGGGGGACGTCTGAGCTCCTACGAGCAGTACTTC	CATSGGRLSSYEQYF
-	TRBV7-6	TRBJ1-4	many	TGTGCCAGCAGCTTAGGCGGGGGCGATTACGAAAAACTGTTTTTT	CASSLGGGDYEKLFF
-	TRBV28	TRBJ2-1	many	TGTGCCAGCAGCCGAGGTATTCTCCATTGGGCGTCCTACAATGAGCAGTTCTTC	CASSRGILHWASYNEQFF
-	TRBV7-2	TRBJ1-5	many	TGTGCCAGCAGCTCTAATGGCAATCAGCCCCAGCATTTT	CASSSNGNQPQHF
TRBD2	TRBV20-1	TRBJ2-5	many	TGCAGTGCAGACGAGCGGGGTCACGAGACCCAGTACTTC	CSADERGHETQYF
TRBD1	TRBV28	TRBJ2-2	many	TGTGCCAGCAGTTTAGGACAGGGGTTGGTCGGGGAGCTGTTTTTT	CASSLGQGLVGELFF
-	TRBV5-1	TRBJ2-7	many	TGCGCCAGCAGCTTGGGACCTTACCCCTCCGAGCAGTACTTC	CASSLGPYPSEQYF
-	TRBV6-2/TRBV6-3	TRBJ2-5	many	TGTGCCAGCAGTTTAACAGAGCAAGAGACCCAGTACTTC	CASSLTEQETQYF
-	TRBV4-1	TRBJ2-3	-	TGCGCCAGCAGCCAAGAAGGGCGACCCACAGATACGCAGTATTTT	CASSQEGRPTDTQYF
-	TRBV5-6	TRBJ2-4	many	TGTGCCAGCAGCGAAGGGTCAGGCATTCAGTACTTC	CASSEGSGIQYF
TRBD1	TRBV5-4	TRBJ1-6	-	TGTGCCAGCAGCTTGGGACAGGGAAGACCCTATAATTCACCCCTCCACTTT	CASSLGQGRPYNSPLHF
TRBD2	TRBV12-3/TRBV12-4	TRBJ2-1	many	TGTGCCAGCACCCCGGGACTAGCGGGAGGGCAGAATGAGCAGTTCTTC	CASTPGLAGGQNEQFF
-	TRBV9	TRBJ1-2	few	TGTGCCAGCAGCGTAGGACGATCAGGGGATAAGGGCTACACCTTC	CASSVGRSGDKGYTF
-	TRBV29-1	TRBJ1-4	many	TGCAGCGCACAGCGAGAAAAACTGTTTTTT	CSAQREKLFF
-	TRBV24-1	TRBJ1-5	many	TGTGCCACCAGTGACGGGACATCGGGGAGCAATCAGCCCCAGCATTTT	CATSDGTSGSNQPQHF
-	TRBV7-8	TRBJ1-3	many	TGTGCCAGCAGCCCGCGACGAACCTCTGGAAACACCATATATTTT	CASSPRRTSGNTIYF
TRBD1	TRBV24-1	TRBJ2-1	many	TGTGCCACCAGTGATGTCCGGGACAGGAATGAGCAGTTCTTC	CATSDVRDRNEQFF
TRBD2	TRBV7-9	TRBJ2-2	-	TGTGCCAGCAGCTTAAGGCCTAGCGGCCAGGGCACCGGGGAGCTGTTTTTT	CASSLRPSGQGTGELFF
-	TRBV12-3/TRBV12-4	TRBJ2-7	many	TGTGCCAGCGGACACAGGGCTTACGAGCAGTACTTC	CASGHRAYEQYF
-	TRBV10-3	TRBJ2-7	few	TGTGCCATCAGTGGGGGGGACACCCTATCCTACGAGCAGTACTTC	CAISGGDTLSYEQYF
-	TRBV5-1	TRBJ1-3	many	TGCGCCAGCAGCTTGGATGCCAGGGCAACGGGAAACACCATATATTTT	CASSLDARATGNTIYF
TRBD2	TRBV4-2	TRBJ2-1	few	TGTGCCAGCAGCCTTGCACTAGCGGGAGTGGGTGATGAGCAGTTCTTC	CASSLALAGVGDEQFF
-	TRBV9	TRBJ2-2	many	TGTGCCAGCAGCCTCGAGTTAGCGCAGAACACCGGGGAGCTGTTTTTT	CASSLELAQNTGELFF